This TCR beta chain came from a study of T-cell memory formation after mild COVID-19. Across the whole study: The TCR clusters were mostly specific to one donor. Whole-study findings and limits: Contracting CD4+ clones lay largely in CM and EM, with CD8+ ones residing in EMRA.

This clonotype came up a few times. Its specificity is not known. The CDR3 extends over 14 amino acids. Germline assignment: CDR1 SNHLY and CDR2 FYNNEI. Trimming took 8 bases from V and 3 from J; bases not matched to a gene: 9. Employing constant-segment primers, 5'RACE generated TCR alpha and TCR beta cDNA libraries bearing sample barcodes and UMIs. TCRdb called the 5' RACE reads again in MiXCR, with one record for every CDR3 protein. Of about 180,000 distinct CDR3 sequences in the sample, 16% were seen once. The genes are TRBV2 and TRBJ2-5, with TRBD1 identical over 7 bases. The sequence was obtained from an adult woman who had mild COVID-19 (a few samples of this study predate the infection). Cell type and time point are not known. The sequenced sample was PBMCs or a T cell subset sorted from them (not recorded which). CDR3 sequence: CASGLAQGEETQYF. Written as DNA, the CDR3 is TGTGCCAGCGGCCTTGCCCAGGGGGAAGAGACCCAGTACTTC.